This T cell receptor (beta chain) was sequenced during a study of blood T cell repertoires in COVID-19. The wider study: Acute-phase and convalescent COVID-19 samples originated in the United States, Italy and Spain. The analysed material was cDNA or gDNA that came from T cells, B-cell-depleted T cells, or PBMCs.

Seattle's cohort entered during active infection and was followed longitudinally. Study processing details: It was from reference gene primer amplification that nucleated cell counts were estimated. Profiled with immunoSEQ multiplex PCR; TCRdb holds only in-frame clones, not every one. The D gene and trimming were derived from the DNA, and the V and J assignments and clone size from that table. The sample lists 300,000 to 400,000 clones; roughly 90% were seen once. The ends were cut back, 5 bases at V and 4 bases at J, with 9 bases in the middle. The germline V gene has CDR1 LNHDA and CDR2 SQIVND (reference sequence). CDR3 length equals 12 residues.

What was sequenced was peripheral blood. The J gene is TRBJ2-7, the V gene TRBV19; tentatively, D is TRBD1 (5 bases). The clonotype was recovered from a young woman with COVID-19, enrolled during active disease. The CDR3 nucleotides read TGTGCCAGTAGTCCGCAGGGTTACGAGCAGTACTTC. This translates into CASSPQGYEQYF. Complete variable domain (other parts from reference TRBV19 and TRBJ2-7): DGGITQSPKYLFRKEGQNVTLSCEQNLNHDAMYWYRQDPGQGLRLIYYSQIVNDFQKGDIAEGYSVSREKKESFPLTVTSAQKNPTAFYLCASSPQGYEQYFGPGTRLTVT.